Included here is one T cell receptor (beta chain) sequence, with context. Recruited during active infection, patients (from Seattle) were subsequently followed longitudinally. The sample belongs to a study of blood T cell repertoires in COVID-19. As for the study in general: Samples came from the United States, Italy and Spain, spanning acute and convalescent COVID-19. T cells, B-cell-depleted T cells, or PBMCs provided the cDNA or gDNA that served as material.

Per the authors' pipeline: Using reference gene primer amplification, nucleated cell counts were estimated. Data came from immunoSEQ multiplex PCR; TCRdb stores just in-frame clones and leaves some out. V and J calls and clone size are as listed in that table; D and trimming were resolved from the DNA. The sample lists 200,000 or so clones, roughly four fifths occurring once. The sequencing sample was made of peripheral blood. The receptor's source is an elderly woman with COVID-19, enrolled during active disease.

CDR3 nucleotides: TGCGCCAGCAGCTTTGACAGGGCCAACGCCTATGGCTACACCTTC. This encodes CASSFDRANAYGYTF. The chain employs TRBV5-1 and TRBJ1-2; 7 positions match TRBD1. Germline lookup yields CDR1 SGHRS and CDR2 YFSETQ. This CDR3 is 15 amino acids long. With V trimmed by 2 bases and J by 4 bases, 8 bases remained unmatched. The whole variable domain, filled in from reference TRBV5-1 and TRBJ1-2, reads KAGVTQTPRYLIKTRGQQVTLSCSPISGHRSVSWYQQTPGQGLQFLFEYFSETQRNKGNFPGRFSGRQFSNSRSEMNVSTLELGDSALYLCASSFDRANAYGYTFGSGTRLTVV.